Reported below is one TCR beta chain. Its antigen is not known. These data originate in a study of T cell responses to AZD1222 COVID-19 vaccine. Findings and caveats of the study: Of spike-specific TCRs, nearly half reportedly target regions left unmutated in variants. In a largely white British group with more females than males, clonal diversity was possibly underestimated.

The method was immunoSEQ multiplex PCR; TCRdb's version includes in-frame clones alone and lacks a portion of them. The sample lists fewer than 150,000 clones; approximately 84% were seen once. V gave up 4 bases and J gave up 0 bases, with 10 bases separating them. This CDR3 comprises 14 residues. The V gene's germline CDR1 is LGHNA and CDR2 YNFKEQ. The gene calls are TRBV4-2 and TRBJ2-7; tentatively, D is TRBD1 (6 bases). The sample consisted of peripheral blood, taken on day 0 of AZD1222 vaccination. The sequence was collected from an adult in good health. CDR3 in DNA: TGTGCCAGCAGCCCACCCAGGGGCTCCTACGAGCAGTACTTC. This translates into CASSPPRGSYEQYF.